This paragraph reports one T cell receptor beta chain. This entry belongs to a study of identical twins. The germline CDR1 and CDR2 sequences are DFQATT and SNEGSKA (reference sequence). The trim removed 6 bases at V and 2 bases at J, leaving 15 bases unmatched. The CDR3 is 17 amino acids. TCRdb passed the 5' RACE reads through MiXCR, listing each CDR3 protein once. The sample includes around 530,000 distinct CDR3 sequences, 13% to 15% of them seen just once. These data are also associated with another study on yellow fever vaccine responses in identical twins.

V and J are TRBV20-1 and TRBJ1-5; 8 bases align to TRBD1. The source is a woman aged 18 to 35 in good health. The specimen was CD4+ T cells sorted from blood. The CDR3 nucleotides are TGCAGTGCCCAACGGACAGGGAGTGGAGTGGGCAATCAGCCCCAGCATTTT. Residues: CSAQRTGSGVGNQPQHF.